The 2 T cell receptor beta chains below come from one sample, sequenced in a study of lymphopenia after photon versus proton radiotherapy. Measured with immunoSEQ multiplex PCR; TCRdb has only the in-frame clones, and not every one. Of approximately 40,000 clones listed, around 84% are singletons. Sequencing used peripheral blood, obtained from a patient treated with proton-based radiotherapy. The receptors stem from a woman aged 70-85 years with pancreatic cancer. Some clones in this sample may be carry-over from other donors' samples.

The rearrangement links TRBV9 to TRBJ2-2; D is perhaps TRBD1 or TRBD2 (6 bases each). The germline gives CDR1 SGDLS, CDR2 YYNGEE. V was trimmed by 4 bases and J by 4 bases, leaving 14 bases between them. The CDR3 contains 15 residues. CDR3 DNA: TGTGCCAGCAGCCAAAGGGGGGAATCCACCGGGGAGCTGTTTTTT. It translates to CASSQRGESTGELFF.

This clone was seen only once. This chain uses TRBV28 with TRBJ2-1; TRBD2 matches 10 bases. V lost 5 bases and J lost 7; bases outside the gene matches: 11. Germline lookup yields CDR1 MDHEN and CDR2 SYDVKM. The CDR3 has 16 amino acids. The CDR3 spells CASSPPLAGVSNEQFF. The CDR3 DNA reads TGTGCCAGCAGTCCCCCCCTAGCGGGAGTAAGTAATGAGCAGTTCTTC.